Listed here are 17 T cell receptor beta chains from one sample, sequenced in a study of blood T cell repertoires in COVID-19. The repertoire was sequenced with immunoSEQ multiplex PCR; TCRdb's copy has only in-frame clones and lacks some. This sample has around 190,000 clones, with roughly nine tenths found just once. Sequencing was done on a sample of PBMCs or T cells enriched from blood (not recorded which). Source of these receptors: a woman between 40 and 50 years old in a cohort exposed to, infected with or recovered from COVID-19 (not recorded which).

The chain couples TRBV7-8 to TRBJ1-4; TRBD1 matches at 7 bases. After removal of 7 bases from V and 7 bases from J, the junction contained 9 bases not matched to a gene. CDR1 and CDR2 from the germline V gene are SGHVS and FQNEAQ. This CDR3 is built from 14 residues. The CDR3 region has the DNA TGTGCCAGCACGAACAGGGGTTTTGGTGAAAAACTGTTTTTT. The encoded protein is CASTNRGFGEKLFF.

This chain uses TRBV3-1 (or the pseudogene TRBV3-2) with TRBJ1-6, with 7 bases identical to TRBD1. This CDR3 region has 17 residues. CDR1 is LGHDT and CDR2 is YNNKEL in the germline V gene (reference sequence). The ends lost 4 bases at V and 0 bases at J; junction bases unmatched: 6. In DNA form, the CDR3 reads TGTGCCAGCAGCCTGGGACAGCCGAGCTCCTATAATTCACCCCTCCACTTT. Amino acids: CASSLGQPSSYNSPLHF.

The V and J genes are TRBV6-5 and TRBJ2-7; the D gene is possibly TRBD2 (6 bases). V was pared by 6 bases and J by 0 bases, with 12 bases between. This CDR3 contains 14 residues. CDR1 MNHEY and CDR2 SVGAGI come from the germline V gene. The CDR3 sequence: CASSWSSGSYEQYF. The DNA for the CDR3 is TGTGCCAGCAGCTGGAGTAGCGGCTCCTACGAGCAGTACTTC.

CDR3 in amino acids: CASIPQGKGNQPQHF. The CDR3 DNA is TGTGCCAGTATCCCCCAGGGCAAGGGGAATCAGCCCCAGCATTTT. The chain uses TRBV19 and TRBJ1-5; TRBD1 is a possible D gene (5 bases). The CDR3 is made up of 15 amino acids. The ends were cut back, 7 bases at V and 4 bases at J, with 17 bases in the middle. Germline V gives CDR1 LNHDA, CDR2 SQIVND (reference sequence).

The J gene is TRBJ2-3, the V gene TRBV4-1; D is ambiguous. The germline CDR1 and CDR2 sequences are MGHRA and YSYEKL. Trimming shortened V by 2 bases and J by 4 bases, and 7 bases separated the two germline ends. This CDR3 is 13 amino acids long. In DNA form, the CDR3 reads TGCGCCAGCAGCCAACCGTCCTCAGATACGCAGTATTTT. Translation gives CASSQPSSDTQYF.

The CDR3 nucleotides read TGCGCCAGCAGCCAAGATTGGAGTGGGGGCTCGTACACCGGGGAGCTGTTTTTT. As protein: CASSQDWSGGSYTGELFF. The chain recombines TRBV4-3 with TRBJ2-2; TRBD1 is a possible D gene (6 bases). Trimming left V 0 bases short and J 3 bases short, with 17 bases between. Germline-derived CDR1 and CDR2 are LGHNA and YSLEER. CDR3 size: 18 residues.

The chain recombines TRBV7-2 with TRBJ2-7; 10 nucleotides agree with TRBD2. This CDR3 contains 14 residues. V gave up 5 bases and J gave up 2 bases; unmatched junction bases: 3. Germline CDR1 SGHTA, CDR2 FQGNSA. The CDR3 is CASSLGLATYEQYF. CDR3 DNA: TGTGCCAGCAGCCTGGGACTAGCGACCTACGAGCAGTACTTC.

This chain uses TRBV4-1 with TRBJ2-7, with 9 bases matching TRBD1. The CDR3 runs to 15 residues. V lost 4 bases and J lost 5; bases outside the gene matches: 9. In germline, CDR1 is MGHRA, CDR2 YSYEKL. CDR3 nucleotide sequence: TGCGCCAGCAGCCCGCCTCCGGGACAGGGCGACGAGCAGTACTTC. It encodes CASSPPPGQGDEQYF.

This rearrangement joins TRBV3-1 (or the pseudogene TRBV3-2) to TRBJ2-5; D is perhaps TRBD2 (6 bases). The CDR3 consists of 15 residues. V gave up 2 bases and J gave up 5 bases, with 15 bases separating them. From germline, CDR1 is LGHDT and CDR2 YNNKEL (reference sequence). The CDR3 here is CASSQSRAGWETQYF. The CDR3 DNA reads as TGTGCCAGCAGCCAAAGCAGGGCGGGGTGGGAGACCCAGTACTTC.

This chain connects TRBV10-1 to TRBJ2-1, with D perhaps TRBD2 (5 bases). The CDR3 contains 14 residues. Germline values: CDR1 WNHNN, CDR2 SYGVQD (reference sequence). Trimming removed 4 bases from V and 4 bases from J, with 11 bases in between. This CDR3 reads CASSAGILYNEQFF. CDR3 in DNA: TGCGCCAGCAGTGCGGGAATACTTTACAATGAGCAGTTCTTC.

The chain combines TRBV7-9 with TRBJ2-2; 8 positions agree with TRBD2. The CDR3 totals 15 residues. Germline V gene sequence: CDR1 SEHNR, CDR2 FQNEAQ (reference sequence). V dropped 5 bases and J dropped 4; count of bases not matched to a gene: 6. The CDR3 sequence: CASSDPGTSTGELFF. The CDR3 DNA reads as TGTGCCAGCAGCGACCCCGGGACTAGCACCGGGGAGCTGTTTTTT.

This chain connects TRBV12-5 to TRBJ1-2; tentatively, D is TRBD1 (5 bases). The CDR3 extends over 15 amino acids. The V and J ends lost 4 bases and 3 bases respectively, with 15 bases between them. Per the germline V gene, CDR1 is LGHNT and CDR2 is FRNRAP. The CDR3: CASGSNGGVDYGYTF. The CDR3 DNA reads TGTGCTAGTGGTTCAAACGGGGGGGTCGACTATGGCTACACCTTC.

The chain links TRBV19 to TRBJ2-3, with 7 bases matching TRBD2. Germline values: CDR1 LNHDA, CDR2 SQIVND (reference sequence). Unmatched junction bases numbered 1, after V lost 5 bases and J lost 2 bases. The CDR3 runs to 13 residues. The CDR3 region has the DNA TGTGCCAGTAGTCGGGACTACACAGATACGCAGTATTTT. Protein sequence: CASSRDYTDTQYF.

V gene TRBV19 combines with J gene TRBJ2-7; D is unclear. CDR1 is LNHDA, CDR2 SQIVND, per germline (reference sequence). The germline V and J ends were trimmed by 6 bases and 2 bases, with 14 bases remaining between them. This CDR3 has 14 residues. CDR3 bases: TGTGCCAGTAGCCTAGGAATCAGCGCCTACGAGCAGTACTTC. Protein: CASSLGISAYEQYF.

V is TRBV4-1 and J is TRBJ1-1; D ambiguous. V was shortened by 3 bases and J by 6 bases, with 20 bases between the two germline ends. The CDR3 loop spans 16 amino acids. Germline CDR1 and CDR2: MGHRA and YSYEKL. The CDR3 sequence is CASSHLSTGRVPEAFF. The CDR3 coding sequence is TGCGCCAGCAGCCATCTAAGTACGGGGAGAGTCCCTGAAGCTTTCTTT.

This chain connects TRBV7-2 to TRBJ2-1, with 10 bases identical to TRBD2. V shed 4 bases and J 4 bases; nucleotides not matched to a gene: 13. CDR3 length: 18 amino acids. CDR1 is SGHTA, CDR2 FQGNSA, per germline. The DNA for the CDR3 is TGTGCCAGCAGCTCGACTCGTCCGGGACTAGCGAGATACAATGAGCAGTTCTTC. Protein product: CASSSTRPGLARYNEQFF.

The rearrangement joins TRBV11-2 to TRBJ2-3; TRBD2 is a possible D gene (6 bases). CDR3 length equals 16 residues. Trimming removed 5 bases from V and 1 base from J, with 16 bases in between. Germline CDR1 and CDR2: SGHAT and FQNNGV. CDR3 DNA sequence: TGTGCCAGCAGCCGGGCGCGGGGATTCGGCACAGATACGCAGTATTTT. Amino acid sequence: CASSRARGFGTDTQYF.